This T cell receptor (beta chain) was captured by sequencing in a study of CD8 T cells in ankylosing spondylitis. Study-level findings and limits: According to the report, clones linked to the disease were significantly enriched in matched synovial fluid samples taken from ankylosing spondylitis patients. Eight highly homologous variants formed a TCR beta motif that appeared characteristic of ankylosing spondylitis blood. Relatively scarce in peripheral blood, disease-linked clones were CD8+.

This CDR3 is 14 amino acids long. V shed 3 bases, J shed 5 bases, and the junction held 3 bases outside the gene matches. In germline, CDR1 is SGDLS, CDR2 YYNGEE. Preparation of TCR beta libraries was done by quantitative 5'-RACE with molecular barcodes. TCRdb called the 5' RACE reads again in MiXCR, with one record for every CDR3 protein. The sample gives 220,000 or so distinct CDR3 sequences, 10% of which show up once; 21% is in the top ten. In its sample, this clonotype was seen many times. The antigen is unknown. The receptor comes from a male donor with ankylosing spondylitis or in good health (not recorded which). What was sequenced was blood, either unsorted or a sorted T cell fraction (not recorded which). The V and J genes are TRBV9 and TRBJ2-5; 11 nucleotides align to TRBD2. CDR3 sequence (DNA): TGTGCCAGCAGCGATAGCGGGGGGGCGGAGACCCAGTACTTC. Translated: CASSDSGGAETQYF.